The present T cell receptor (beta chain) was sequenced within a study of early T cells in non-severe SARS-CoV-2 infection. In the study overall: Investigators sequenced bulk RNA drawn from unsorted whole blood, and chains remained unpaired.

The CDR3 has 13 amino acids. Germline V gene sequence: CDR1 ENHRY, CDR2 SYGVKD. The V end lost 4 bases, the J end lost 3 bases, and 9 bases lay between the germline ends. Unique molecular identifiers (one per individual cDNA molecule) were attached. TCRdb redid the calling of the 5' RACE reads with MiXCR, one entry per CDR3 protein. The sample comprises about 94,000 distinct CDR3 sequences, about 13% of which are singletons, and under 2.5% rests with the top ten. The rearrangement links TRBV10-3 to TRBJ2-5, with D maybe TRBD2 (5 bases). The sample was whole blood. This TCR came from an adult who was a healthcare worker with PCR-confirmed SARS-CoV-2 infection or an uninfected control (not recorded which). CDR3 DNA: TGTGCCATCAGTGGGCTAGCCGAAGAGACCCAGTACTTC. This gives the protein CAISGLAEETQYF.